The 22 T cell receptor beta chains presented below share a single source sample, sequenced in a study of shared clonotypes between healthy human individuals. Some clones are missing from TCRdb's copy, which holds only in-frame ones; the method was immunoSEQ multiplex PCR. The table includes over 2 million clones, roughly 96% detected once. Input material: naive CD4+ T cells sorted from blood. Regarding subset: CD45RA+ positively selected. Receptors originate from a man aged 18 to 30 in good health.

This clone was recorded once. V gene TRBV7-6 combines with J gene TRBJ2-3, with TRBD2 identical over 12 bases. V lost 0 bases and J lost 1; bases outside the gene matches: 5. The CDR3 covers 18 residues. Germline CDR1 reads SGHVS; CDR2 reads FNYEAQ. CDR3 sequence (DNA): TGTGCCAGCAGCTTAGCCGGACTAGCGGGGATCCGCACAGATACGCAGTATTTT. Its translation is CASSLAGLAGIRTDTQYF.

The J gene is TRBJ2-3, the V gene TRBV7-9; D is undetermined. The CDR3 is made up of 12 amino acids. Germline CDR1 reads SEHNR; CDR2 reads FQNEAQ (reference sequence). V gave up 5 bases and J gave up 6 bases, with 9 bases separating them. The chain's CDR3 is CASSLQIDTQYF. DNA of the CDR3: TGTGCCAGCAGCCTTCAGATTGATACGCAGTATTTT.

V gene TRBV5-1 combines with J gene TRBJ2-5, with TRBD1 matching 11 bases. This CDR3 spans 15 amino acids. The germline CDR1 and CDR2 sequences are SGHRS and YFSETQ. The V gene end was trimmed by 3 bases and the J gene end by 5 bases; junction bases not matched to a gene: 6. The CDR3 is CASSSGQGAWETQYF. CDR3 nucleotides: TGCGCCAGCAGCTCCGGACAGGGGGCATGGGAGACCCAGTACTTC.

J is TRBJ1-6 and V is TRBV30; weak D call: TRBD1 (6 bases). CDR3 length equals 15 residues. Between the trimmed V and J ends, which lost 1 base and 2 bases, there was a span of 9 bases. Germline assignment: CDR1 GTSNPN and CDR2 SVGIG (reference sequence). The CDR3 reads CAWSGWDTYNSPLHF. The DNA for the CDR3 is TGTGCCTGGAGTGGTTGGGACACCTATAATTCACCCCTCCACTTT.

The chain recombines TRBV7-3 with TRBJ1-1; TRBD1 might be the D (5 bases). Per the germline V gene, CDR1 is SGHTA and CDR2 is FQGTGA. Trimming took 0 bases from V and 4 from J, leaving 12 bases between them. This CDR3 is 15 amino acids long. DNA for the CDR3: TGTGCCAGCAGCTTAACGGTGGACGGGGGCACTGAAGCTTTCTTT. Amino acids: CASSLTVDGGTEAFF.

The chain uses TRBV19 and TRBJ2-4; D unresolved. The V end was cut by 6 bases, the J end by 0 bases, with 15 bases between. The CDR3 runs 16 residues. Germline V gene sequence: CDR1 LNHDA, CDR2 SQIVND (reference sequence). The CDR3 loop reads CASSIDKSLAKNIQYF. In nucleotides, the CDR3 is TGTGCCAGTAGCATTGACAAAAGTTTAGCCAAAAACATTCAGTACTTC.

The CDR3 bases are TGTGCCATCAGTGAGACGATAGGGGCGGGAAGCACAGATACGCAGTATTTT. This sequence encodes CAISETIGAGSTDTQYF. The rearrangement joins TRBV10-3 to TRBJ2-3; tentatively, D is TRBD2 (6 bases). From germline, CDR1 is ENHRY and CDR2 SYGVKD. The CDR3 sequence is 17 residues long. V was shortened by 2 bases and J by 0 bases, with 15 bases between the two germline ends.

The chain combines TRBV30 with TRBJ1-4, with D maybe TRBD1 (5 bases). V was trimmed by 3 bases and J by 3 bases, leaving 8 bases between them. The CDR3 is 13 amino acids. Germline CDR1 GTSNPN, CDR2 SVGIG (reference sequence). CDR3 sequence: CAWSGGPNEKLFF. In DNA, the CDR3 is TGTGCCTGGAGCGGGGGTCCTAATGAAAAACTGTTTTTT.

Points on this clone: This same CDR3 is encoded by further DNA sequences in the sample. This sequence joins TRBV18 and TRBJ1-2; unclear D gene. The CDR3 has 13 amino acids. V was pared by 2 bases and J by 0 bases, with 4 bases between. The germline gives CDR1 KGHSH, CDR2 LQKENI. The CDR3 sequence: CASSPGANYGYTF. CDR3 bases: TGTGCCAGCTCACCAGGAGCTAACTATGGCTACACCTTC.

The gene calls are TRBV29-1 and TRBJ1-1; D is possibly TRBD1 (5 bases). CDR1 is SQVTM, CDR2 ANQGSEA, per germline. The CDR3 runs 12 residues. V was trimmed by 3 bases and J by 7 bases, leaving 12 bases between them. The CDR3 nucleotides read TGCAGCGTTGAGCCAGGGATCAGTGAAGCTTTCTTT. Its protein product is CSVEPGISEAFF.

The chain is built from TRBV4-1 and TRBJ1-2, with D uncertain. CDR3 size: 15 residues. In germline, CDR1 is MGHRA, CDR2 YSYEKL. Trimming pared 4 bases from V and 4 bases from J, leaving 16 bases between. The CDR3 DNA follows: TGCGCCAGCAGCCCCCCAGCTTGGGATGTCTATGGCTACACCTTC. Translating gives CASSPPAWDVYGYTF.

This rearrangement joins TRBV6-6 to TRBJ2-7; no clear D. V lost 0 bases and J lost 9, with 15 bases in between. The germline V gene has CDR1 MNHNY and CDR2 SVGAGI (reference sequence). The CDR3 is made up of 14 amino acids. The CDR3 is CASSYSTNQVGQYF. The CDR3 coding sequence is TGTGCCAGCAGTTACTCGACGAACCAGGTCGGGCAGTACTTC.

J is TRBJ1-1 and V is TRBV5-4; possibly TRBD1 for D (6 bases). Germline V lookup: CDR1 SGHNT, CDR2 YYREEE (reference sequence). Trimming cost V 3 bases and J 0 bases, with 12 bases left between them. The CDR3 is made up of 15 amino acids. This CDR3 reads CASSSQGGLNTEAFF. The DNA for the CDR3 is TGTGCCAGCAGCTCCCAAGGGGGGCTGAACACTGAAGCTTTCTTT.

This clone was counted at least ten times. The chain has TRBV2 and TRBJ1-5; D is unresolved. Per germline, CDR1 SNHLY and CDR2 FYNNEI. V was shortened by 6 bases and J by 5 bases, with 11 bases between the two germline ends. This CDR3 is 13 amino acids long. The CDR3 DNA reads TGTGCCAGCAGGGGATGGGCTGATCAGCCCCAGCATTTT. As protein: CASRGWADQPQHF. The full variable domain, with the rest looked up from reference TRBV2 and TRBJ1-5, is EPEVTQTPSHQVTQMGQEVILRCVPISNHLYFYWYRQILGQKVEFLVSFYNNEISEKSEIFDDQFSVERPDGSNFTLKIRSTKLEDSAMYFCASRGWADQPQHFGDGTRLSIL.

This clone was picked up a small number of times. The rearrangement uses TRBV19 and TRBJ1-5, with no clear D. There are 16 residues in the CDR3. Deletions cut 1 base from V and 8 bases from J, with 18 bases between. Germline loops: CDR1 LNHDA, CDR2 SQIVND (reference sequence). The CDR3 here is CASSIAPSSGKEPQHF. The CDR3 nucleotides are TGTGCCAGTAGTATAGCCCCCTCGTCCGGGAAGGAGCCCCAGCATTTT.

This clone was counted once. The gene calls are TRBV23-1 and TRBJ2-7; D call uncertain. TRBV23-1 is known as an ORF, though its function is uncertain. Trimming pared 2 bases from V and 7 bases from J, leaving 15 bases between. The CDR3 has 14 residues. The CDR3 DNA reads as TGCGCCAGCAGTCAACCAACACCGACTGAAGAGCAGTACTTC. This translates into CASSQPTPTEEQYF.

This chain joins TRBV6-6 and TRBJ1-1; no firm D call. CDR1 and CDR2 from the germline V gene are MNHNY and SVGAGI (reference sequence). V was shortened by 5 bases and J by 0 bases, with 10 bases between the two germline ends. There are 14 residues in the CDR3. The CDR3 DNA sequence: TGTGCCAGCAGTCGACCGTCCTTGAACACTGAAGCTTTCTTT. This sequence encodes CASSRPSLNTEAFF.

The chain recombines TRBV30 with TRBJ1-4; TRBD1 matches at 9 bases. Losses at the gene ends were 2 bases for V and 5 bases for J; bases not matched to a gene: 6. Germline CDR1 is GTSNPN and CDR2 is SVGIG (reference sequence). CDR3 length equals 15 residues. The chain's CDR3 is CAWSRQGGKNEKLFF. The CDR3 coding sequence is TGTGCCTGGAGTAGACAGGGGGGGAAAAATGAAAAACTGTTTTTT.

As to this clone: Additional DNA sequences in this sample encode the identical CDR3. The V and J genes are TRBV29-1 and TRBJ2-7; D is perhaps TRBD1 (5 bases). This CDR3 spans 13 amino acids. Germline CDR1 reads SQVTM; CDR2 reads ANQGSEA. Trimming removed 1 base at V and 0 bases at J, with 7 bases between. In DNA form, the CDR3 reads TGCAGCGTTGAAGCGGACAACTCCTACGAGCAGTACTTC. This translates into CSVEADNSYEQYF.

The chain combines TRBV28 with TRBJ1-5; tentative D call: TRBD1 (5 bases). The germline gives CDR1 MDHEN, CDR2 SYDVKM. The CDR3 consists of 16 residues. Between the trimmed V and J ends, which lost 4 bases and 0 bases, there was a span of 13 bases. CDR3 nucleotide sequence: TGTGCCAGCAGTTGGGGACGGACTAATAGCAATCAGCCCCAGCATTTT. Protein product: CASSWGRTNSNQPQHF.

In DNA form, the CDR3 reads TGCGCCAGTGTCGGAGTATTACGGATCTCCTACGAGCAGTACTTC. Translation: CASVGVLRISYEQYF. V and J are TRBV10-2 and TRBJ2-7; D is undetermined. Germline loops: CDR1 WSHSY, CDR2 SAAADI. Trimming cost V 9 bases and J 0 bases, with 18 bases left between them. This CDR3 is 15 amino acids long.

The chain joins TRBV15 to TRBJ2-1; 14 bases map to TRBD2. CDR1 and CDR2 from the germline V gene are LNHNV and YYDKDF (reference sequence). V gave up 4 bases and J gave up 5 bases; unmatched junction bases: 1. CDR3 length: 15 amino acids. CDR3: CATSTGLAGDNEQFF. CDR3 sequence (DNA): TGTGCCACCAGCACGGGACTAGCGGGAGACAATGAGCAGTTCTTC.